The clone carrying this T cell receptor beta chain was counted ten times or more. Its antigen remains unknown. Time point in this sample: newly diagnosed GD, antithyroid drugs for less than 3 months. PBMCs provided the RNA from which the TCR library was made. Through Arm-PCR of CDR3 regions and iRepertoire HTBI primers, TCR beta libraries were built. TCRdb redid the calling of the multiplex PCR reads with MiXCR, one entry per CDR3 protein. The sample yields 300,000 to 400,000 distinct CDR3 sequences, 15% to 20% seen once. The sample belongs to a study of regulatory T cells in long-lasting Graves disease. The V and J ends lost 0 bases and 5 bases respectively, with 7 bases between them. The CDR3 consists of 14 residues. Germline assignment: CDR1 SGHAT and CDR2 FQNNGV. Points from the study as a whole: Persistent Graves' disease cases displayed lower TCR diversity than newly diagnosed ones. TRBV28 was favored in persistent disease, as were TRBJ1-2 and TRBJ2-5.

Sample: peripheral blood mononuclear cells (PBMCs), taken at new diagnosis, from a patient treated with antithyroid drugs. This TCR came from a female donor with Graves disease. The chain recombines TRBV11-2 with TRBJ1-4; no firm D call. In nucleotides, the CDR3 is TGTGCCAGCAGCTTAGATCCCGGGAATGAAAAACTGTTTTTT. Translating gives CASSLDPGNEKLFF.